Following are 11 T cell receptor beta chains from one sample sequenced in a study of T cell clusters in autoimmune cytopenias. TRB was amplified by touch-down multiplex PCR, primer pools A and B combined. TCRdb re-called the multiplex PCR reads and gives one entry per CDR3 protein, without DNA. Here the sample table reports roughly 3,000 distinct CDR3 sequences. Each sample's input was around 270 ng genomic DNA, 38,000 or so genome equivalents. Sequences were obtained from peripheral blood. All receptors derive from a human donor with an autoimmune cytopenia or autoimmune hepatitis (not recorded which).

This clonotype is identified as medium-sized (0.01 to 0.1%) from frequency. The V gene is TRBV12-3 or TRBV12-4, the J gene TRBJ2-1; as DNA is missing, the TRBD1 call by TCRdb cannot be tested. This CDR3 comprises 13 residues. CDR3: CASSKSRGRQQFF.

By frequency, this clonotype registers medium-sized (0.01 to 0.1%). The rearrangement uses TRBV19 and TRBJ2-3; without DNA, the TCRdb call of TRBD1 cannot be checked. The CDR3 sequence is 16 residues long. Per the germline V gene, CDR1 is LNHDA and CDR2 is SQIVND (reference sequence). CDR3 protein: CASSMSTGRGTDTQYF.

Frequency places this clonotype as medium-sized. CDR3 residues: CASRGRGGPNEQFF. The V call is TRBV19, the J call TRBJ2-1; checking the TCRdb D call of TRBD2 is not possible without DNA. The germline gives CDR1 LNHDA, CDR2 SQIVND (reference sequence). The CDR3 is made up of 14 amino acids.

Considering frequency, this clonotype is medium-sized. The chain recombines TRBV13 with TRBJ2-5. This CDR3 contains 15 residues. Per germline, CDR1 PRHDT and CDR2 FYEKMQ (reference sequence). CDR3 protein: CASSQRLDGQETQYF.

The V and J genes are TRBV11-3 and TRBJ2-7. This CDR3 contains 11 residues. Germline lookup yields CDR1 SGHNT and CDR2 YENEEA. The CDR3 loop reads CASSLGPEQYF.

In terms of frequency, this clonotype is medium-sized. This chain joins TRBV6-6 and TRBJ1-1. The length of the CDR3 is 13 residues. Germline V CDR1 and CDR2: MNHNY, SVGAGI (reference sequence). CDR3: CASGRGRSTEAFF.

The rearrangement joins TRBV6-6 to TRBJ2-1; the D call from TCRdb, TRBD2, cannot be confirmed without DNA. CDR3 size: 12 residues. Germline V gives CDR1 MNHNY, CDR2 SVGAGI (reference sequence). CDR3 sequence: CASISAANEQFF.

This chain joins TRBV30 and TRBJ1-6; the TCRdb call, TRBD1, lacks DNA for checking. The CDR3 runs 13 residues. CDR1 is GTSNPN and CDR2 is SVGIG in the germline V gene (reference sequence). CDR3 sequence reads: CAWMGQGNSPLHF.

The genes are TRBV30 and TRBJ1-2; the TCRdb D gene call, TRBD1, has no DNA to confirm it. CDR3 length: 14 amino acids. Germline V gene sequence: CDR1 GTSNPN, CDR2 SVGIG (reference sequence). CDR3 sequence reads: CAWSPGGWDYGYTF.

By frequency, this clonotype registers large. The rearrangement links TRBV29-1 to TRBJ2-5; TCRdb outputs TRBD1, but without DNA this stays unchecked. The V gene's germline CDR1 is SQVTM and CDR2 ANQGSEA. The CDR3 totals 13 residues. CDR3 sequence: CSADGGNQETQYF.

By frequency, this clonotype registers medium-sized. V usage is TRBV6-5 and J usage is TRBJ1-5; TCRdb lists TRBD1, though no DNA is available to test this call. From germline, CDR1 is MNHEY and CDR2 SVGAGI. The CDR3 is 14 residues long. The CDR3 protein is CATQGGQGDQPQHF.